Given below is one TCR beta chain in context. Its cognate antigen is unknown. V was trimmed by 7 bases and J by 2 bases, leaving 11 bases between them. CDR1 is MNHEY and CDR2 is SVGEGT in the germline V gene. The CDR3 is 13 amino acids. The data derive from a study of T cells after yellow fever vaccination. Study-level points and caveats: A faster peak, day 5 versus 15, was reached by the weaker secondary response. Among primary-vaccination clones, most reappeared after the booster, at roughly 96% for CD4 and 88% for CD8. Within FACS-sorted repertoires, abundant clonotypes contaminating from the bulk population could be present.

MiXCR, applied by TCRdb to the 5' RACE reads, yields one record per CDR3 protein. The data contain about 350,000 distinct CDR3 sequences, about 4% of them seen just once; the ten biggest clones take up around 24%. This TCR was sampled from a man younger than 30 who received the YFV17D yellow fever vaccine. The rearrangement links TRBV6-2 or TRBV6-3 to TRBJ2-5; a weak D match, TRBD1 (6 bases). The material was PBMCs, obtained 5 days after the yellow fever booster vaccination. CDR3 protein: CASIGGQQETQYF. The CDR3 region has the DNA TGTGCCAGCATTGGCGGACAGCAAGAGACCCAGTACTTC.